This record looks at one TCR beta chain sequence and its context. Its antigen is unknown. V gave up 3 bases and J gave up 8 bases, with 20 bases separating them. CDR3 length equals 16 residues. In germline, CDR1 is KGHSH, CDR2 LQKENI. The data are from a study of shared clonotypes between healthy human individuals. Study results and limitations: Non-shared clonotypes displayed generation probabilities falling below those of clonotypes present in all four donors. Roughly 5% of naive CD4 clonotypes were common to several donors.

Terminally differentiated effector memory CD45RA+ cells were excluded from the naive CD8 cells, which were CD45RO-negative and positively selected for CCR7. Generated by immunoSEQ multiplex PCR, the TCRdb table keeps only in-frame clones and is missing some. The profile shows 500,000 to 700,000 clones, about 95% of them singletons. The V and J genes are TRBV18 and TRBJ2-1; a weak D match, TRBD1 (6 bases). The sequencing sample was made of naive CD8+ T cells sorted from blood. The TCR was taken from a woman under 40 in good health. This CDR3 reads CASSPPGGATFDEQFF. The CDR3 DNA is TGTGCCAGCTCACCCCCTGGGGGCGCGACGTTCGATGAGCAGTTCTTC.